Listed below are T cell receptor beta chains from one sample, sequenced in a study of cytomegalovirus exposure and HLA in healthy donors. TCRdb's copy holds only in-frame clones and misses some; the assay was immunoSEQ multiplex PCR. The sample contains more than 150,000 clones, around three quarters of which appear only once. Sequenced sample: PBMCs. These receptor sequences come from a middle-aged man in good health and CMV-seronegative. Both conserved end residues are part of each CDR3. D genes are given only for firm matches. For some rows the clone size is stated as once, few or many, or as a class when expanded; others skip it.

d_call	v_call	clone_size	j_call	cdr3_nt	cdr3_aa
.	TRBV29-1	.	TRBJ1-2	TGCAGCGTTCGTACAGGGTTCGATGGCTACACCTTC	CSVRTGFDGYTF
.	TRBV7-9	.	TRBJ1-1	TGTGCCAGCAGCTACTCACTTACTTCGCGTGAAGCTTTCTTT	CASSYSLTSREAFF
TRBD1	TRBV2	few	TRBJ2-1	TGTGCCAGCAGTGAGGGGATACAGGGGAACAATGAGCAGTTCTTC	CASSEGIQGNNEQFF
.	TRBV28	few	TRBJ1-1	TGTGCCAGCAGGGCTACTAGGACCACTGAAGCTTTCTTT	CASRATRTTEAFF
.	TRBV6-1	.	TRBJ1-5	TGTGCCAGCAGTGGACAGAAGAATCAGCCCCAGCATTTT	CASSGQKNQPQHF
TRBD1	TRBV27	.	TRBJ1-2	TGTGCCAGCAGTTTAAAGGACAGGGGAGGCTACACCTTC	CASSLKDRGGYTF
TRBD2	TRBV5-1	few	TRBJ2-1	TGCGCCAGCAGTGCCGGGACTAGCGGCTCGTACGAGCAGTTCTTC	CASSAGTSGSYEQFF
.	TRBV29-1	.	TRBJ1-4	TGCAGCGTTTCTGTCCTTAATGAAAAACTGTTTTTT	CSVSVLNEKLFF
.	TRBV15	.	TRBJ2-3	TGTGCCACCAGCAGAGATCAGGGCGGGATAGCTACAGATACGCAGTATTTT	CATSRDQGGIATDTQYF
.	TRBV28	.	TRBJ2-3	TGTGCCAGCAGTTTAAAGCTCGGGGTCTTATCTAGCACAGATACGCAGTATTTT	CASSLKLGVLSSTDTQYF
.	TRBV18	.	TRBJ1-4	TGTGCCAGCTCACCAGTAGGGGCAACTAACGAAAAACTGTTTTTT	CASSPVGATNEKLFF
TRBD2	TRBV7-9	.	TRBJ2-1	TGTGCCAGCAGCCCGAGACTAGCGGGAGGTGTGGGACCCTACAATGAGCAGTTCTTC	CASSPRLAGGVGPYNEQFF
.	TRBV7-9	.	TRBJ1-5	TGTGCCAGCAGCTCACTACAGGGATCGAGCAATCAGCCCCAGCATTTT	CASSSLQGSSNQPQHF
TRBD1	TRBV2	few	TRBJ2-7	TGTGCCAGCAGAGCCTCGGGGACAGGGACGGCCTACGAGCAGTACTTC	CASRASGTGTAYEQYF
.	TRBV30	.	TRBJ1-4	TGTGCCTGGAGTGGGACTGCCACCGTTGGTGAAAAACTGTTTTTT	CAWSGTATVGEKLFF
.	TRBV7-2	.	TRBJ2-7	TGTGCCAGCAGCTTCGGGACACCCGTTTACGAGCAGTACTTC	CASSFGTPVYEQYF
TRBD2	TRBV7-9	.	TRBJ2-1	TGTGCCAGCAGCCGCGCGGGCGGGAGCTCCTACAATGAGCAGTTCTTC	CASSRAGGSSYNEQFF
TRBD1	TRBV9	.	TRBJ2-3	TGTGCCAGCAGCCCGCGGACAGGGCCAGATACGCAGTATTTT	CASSPRTGPDTQYF
TRBD1	TRBV9	.	TRBJ2-5	TGTGCCAGCAGCGCCCACAGGGGCGGAGAGACCCAGTACTTC	CASSAHRGGETQYF
.	TRBV28	.	TRBJ1-2	TGTGCCAGCATTTGGGGAGGGGGACTCCGGTCGGACGGCTACACCTTC	CASIWGGGLRSDGYTF
.	TRBV5-6	few	TRBJ2-7	TGTGCCAGCAGCGGAGGAGGGGGCACCGTGTACGAGCAGTACTTC	CASSGGGGTVYEQYF
.	TRBV7-9	.	TRBJ2-3	TGTGCCAGCAGCTTCGACTCTACCTGGACTCTGGATACGCAGTATTTT	CASSFDSTWTLDTQYF
.	TRBV5-1	.	TRBJ1-1	TGCGCCAGCAGCTATGAGGGCCCCCTGGGCACTGAAGCTTTCTTT	CASSYEGPLGTEAFF
TRBD1	TRBV5-1	.	TRBJ1-2	TGCGCCAGCAGGAGTGGGACAGCCTTTGGCTACACCTTC	CASRSGTAFGYTF
.	TRBV6-5	.	TRBJ2-2	TGTGCCAGCACCCGCCGGGACACTACCACCGGGGAGCTGTTTTTT	CASTRRDTTTGELFF
.	TRBV4-1	.	TRBJ1-5	TGCGCCAGCAGCCAAGTGCGCGGAGCAAGCAATCAGCCCCAGCATTTT	CASSQVRGASNQPQHF
.	TRBV27	.	TRBJ1-1	TGTGCCAGCAGAGCTCTAGTATACCACACTGAAGCTTTCTTT	CASRALVYHTEAFF